Listed here are 5 T cell receptor beta chains from one sample, sequenced in a study of blood T cells in healthy people across ages. A sample-barcoded 5' primer and a J-beta primer mix were used in a second PCR of roughly 7 to 12 cycles. TCRdb ran MiXCR on the 5' RACE reads and lists one entry per CDR3 protein. This sample has around 800,000 distinct CDR3 sequences, with around a quarter found just once. This same sample was also part of a study on T cells of mothers and their children.

The specimen sequenced was blood. These TCRs come from a boy under 18 in good health.

There are a few counts of this clonotype. V and J are TRBV7-9 and TRBJ1-1, with no clear D. V was shortened by 7 bases and J by 3 bases, with 9 bases between the two germline ends. Germline V CDR1 and CDR2: SEHNR, FQNEAQ (reference sequence). The CDR3 has 12 amino acids. CDR3 sequence: CASTKWDTEAFF. The CDR3 DNA reads TGTGCCAGCACTAAATGGGACACTGAAGCTTTCTTT.

This clonotype appeared a few times. The chain recombines TRBV9 with TRBJ2-1; D unclear. V lost 2 bases and J 0 bases, leaving 9 bases between the germline ends. This CDR3 has 15 amino acids. Per germline, CDR1 SGDLS and CDR2 YYNGEE. DNA of the CDR3: TGTGCCAGCAGCGTTACACAGTCCTCCTACAATGAGCAGTTCTTC. It is translated as CASSVTQSSYNEQFF.

This clonotype was recorded many times. The V gene is TRBV15, the J gene TRBJ1-4; TRBD1 matches at 10 bases. Germline-derived CDR1 and CDR2 are LNHNV and YYDKDF (reference sequence). This CDR3 is 16 amino acids long. V gave up 5 bases and J gave up 7 bases; unmatched junction bases: 10. CDR3 in amino acids: CATSFRPGQGSEKLFF. Here the CDR3 DNA reads TGTGCCACCAGCTTTCGACCGGGACAGGGGAGTGAAAAACTGTTTTTT.

This clonotype has a handful of counts. The chain combines TRBV11-2 with TRBJ2-3; no clear D gene. The V end was cut by 0 bases, the J end by 4 bases, with 14 bases between. The CDR3 is made up of 16 amino acids. CDR1 SGHAT and CDR2 FQNNGV come from the germline V gene. CDR3 bases: TGTGCCAGCAGCTTAGAGGAGACAATGGGCGCAGATACGCAGTATTTT. Amino acids: CASSLEETMGADTQYF.

This clonotype turned up a few times. The chain has TRBV20-1 and TRBJ1-4; D unclear. V was trimmed by 3 bases and J by 2 bases, leaving 10 bases between them. Germline V gene sequence: CDR1 DFQATT, CDR2 SNEGSKA (reference sequence). This CDR3 is built from 14 residues. CDR3: CSARIEGTNEKLFF. CDR3 coding DNA: TGCAGTGCTAGGATAGAGGGCACTAATGAAAAACTGTTTTTT.